Following are 17 T cell receptor beta chains from one sample sequenced in a study of blood T cell repertoires in COVID-19. Only in-frame clones appear in the TCRdb table, and some are missing; sequencing was by immunoSEQ multiplex PCR. The sample lists around 120,000 clones, roughly 91% occurring once. Sequenced input: peripheral blood. The receptors shown here come from a human donor in a cohort sampled during active COVID-19.

The V gene is TRBV10-2, the J gene TRBJ2-7; 9 bases map to TRBD1. The CDR3 is 14 amino acids. The V and J ends lost 7 bases and 9 bases, in that order; junction bases with no gene match: 13. Germline lookup yields CDR1 WSHSY and CDR2 SAAADI. The CDR3 sequence: CASTDRIIQGAQYF. The CDR3 DNA reads as TGCGCCAGCACTGACCGAATTATACAGGGGGCGCAGTACTTC.

The CDR3 DNA follows: TGTGCCAGCAGCCCGGACTTGGGCTCCTACGAGCAGTACTTC. Amino acids: CASSPDLGSYEQYF. V gene TRBV4-2 combines with J gene TRBJ2-7, with TRBD2 as a possible D gene (5 bases). This CDR3 is built from 14 residues. Germline values: CDR1 LGHNA, CDR2 YNFKEQ. Trimming took 4 bases from V and 0 from J, leaving 10 bases between them.

The J gene is TRBJ1-5, the V gene TRBV5-1; 7 positions agree with TRBD1. Germline V lookup: CDR1 SGHRS, CDR2 YFSETQ. The V segment lost 5 bases and the J segment 0 bases; nucleotides outside the gene matches: 17. CDR3 length: 19 amino acids. The CDR3 DNA reads as TGCGCCAGCAGTTATAATCCACTTATACAGGGGAGTAGCAATCAGCCCCAGCATTTT. It codes for CASSYNPLIQGSSNQPQHF.

The chain combines TRBV29-1 with TRBJ1-1; maybe TRBD1 (5 bases). This CDR3 spans 12 amino acids. Germline values: CDR1 SQVTM, CDR2 ANQGSEA. V lost 7 bases and J lost 8, with 17 bases in between. CDR3 residues: CSAGKSRVEAFF. DNA for the CDR3: TGCAGCGCAGGAAAGTCCAGGGTCGAAGCTTTCTTT. Full variable domain (remainder filled in from reference TRBV29-1 and TRBJ1-1): SAVISQKPSRDICQRGTSLTIQCQVDSQVTMMFWYRQQPGQSLTLIATANQGSEATYESGFVIDKFPISRPNLTFSTLTVSNMSPEDSSIYLCSAGKSRVEAFFGQGTRLTVV.

The chain couples TRBV28 to TRBJ1-1, with D possibly being TRBD1 (5 bases). The V end was cut by 4 bases, the J end by 4 bases, with 13 bases between. In germline, CDR1 is MDHEN, CDR2 SYDVKM. The CDR3 has 14 amino acids. In DNA form, the CDR3 reads TGTGCCAGCAGTTCCCCGAGGGGAGGCACTGAAGCTTTCTTT. This codes for CASSSPRGGTEAFF.

This chain connects TRBV7-6 to TRBJ2-1; tentatively, D is TRBD2 (6 bases). Germline CDR1 and CDR2: SGHVS and FNYEAQ. CDR3 size: 16 residues. V was pared by 5 bases and J by 3 bases, with 17 bases between. CDR3 sequence: CASSAQTRIGYNEQFF. In DNA, the CDR3 is TGTGCCAGCAGCGCCCAGACTAGGATCGGCTACAATGAGCAGTTCTTC.

CDR3: CASSLRGVTSGTTDTQYF. CDR3 coding DNA: TGTGCCAGCAGCTTACGGGGGGTGACTAGCGGGACAACAGATACGCAGTATTTT. The V call is TRBV7-6, the J call TRBJ2-3; TRBD2 aligns across 11 bases. The CDR3 sequence is 18 residues long. Germline CDR1 SGHVS, CDR2 FNYEAQ. V shed 2 bases, J shed 3 bases, and the junction held 10 bases outside the gene matches.

The chain couples TRBV11-2 to TRBJ2-1; the match to TRBD1 covers 12 bases. CDR3 length equals 17 residues. Per the germline V gene, CDR1 is SGHAT and CDR2 is FQNNGV. Trimming took 6 bases from V and 7 from J; bases not matched to a gene: 13. The CDR3 sequence is CASSSSPGTGGMNEQFF. The CDR3 region has the DNA TGTGCCAGCAGTAGCAGTCCCGGGACAGGGGGCATGAATGAGCAGTTCTTC.

The chain couples TRBV29-1 to TRBJ1-2; D gene uncertain. This CDR3 region has 15 residues. CDR1 and CDR2 from the germline V gene are SQVTM and ANQGSEA. The V end was cut by 1 base, the J end by 8 bases, with 20 bases between. The CDR3 loop reads CSVEATLIDGLGYTF. CDR3 bases: TGCAGCGTTGAAGCCACCCTTATTGATGGTCTAGGCTACACCTTC.

The V and J genes are TRBV2 and TRBJ1-2, with 7 bases aligning to TRBD1. The CDR3 length is 14 residues. J gave up 2 bases and V 8 bases, and 8 bases lay outside the gene matches. Germline lookup yields CDR1 SNHLY and CDR2 FYNNEI. DNA of the CDR3: TGTGCCAGCTCCGCCGGGACAGACAACTATGGCTACACCTTC. Translated, it gives CASSAGTDNYGYTF.

This chain connects TRBV19 to TRBJ1-5; D is unresolved. Germline loops: CDR1 LNHDA, CDR2 SQIVND (reference sequence). The CDR3 is 13 amino acids. V lost 5 bases to trimming and J lost 5 bases, with 10 bases between them. The CDR3 DNA sequence: TGTGCCAGTAGTCAGAGGAATTATCAGCCCCAGCATTTT. Its translation is CASSQRNYQPQHF.

The rearrangement uses TRBV13 and TRBJ1-2; the match to TRBD1 covers 7 bases. Germline lookup yields CDR1 PRHDT and CDR2 FYEKMQ (reference sequence). The CDR3 spans 15 residues. The V and J ends lost 0 bases and 0 bases, in that order; junction bases with no gene match: 1. CDR3 nucleotide sequence: TGTGCCAGCAGCTTAGGGAGGGGGCCTAACTATGGCTACACCTTC. Amino acid sequence: CASSLGRGPNYGYTF.

Worth noting for this clone: At one boundary the junction diverges from the germline segment, which might be a read error. The chain carries TRBV5-8 and TRBJ1-1; TRBD1 is a possible D gene (5 bases). From germline, CDR1 is SGHTS and CDR2 YDEGEE. This CDR3 has 14 amino acids. CDR3 residues: CTSSYQGSHTEAFF. The CDR3, as DNA: TGTACCAGCAGCTATCAGGGTTCCCACACTGAAGCTTTCTTT.

The chain has TRBV5-1 and TRBJ2-1; TRBD1 might be the D (5 bases). Trimming stripped 4 bases from V and 4 bases from J, with 12 bases between. From germline, CDR1 is SGHRS and CDR2 YFSETQ. CDR3 length: 14 residues. CDR3: CASSPHRQYNEQFF. The DNA of the CDR3 is TGCGCCAGCAGCCCCCATAGACAGTACAATGAGCAGTTCTTC.

The rearrangement links TRBV5-1 to TRBJ1-3; D gene unclear. Germline loops: CDR1 SGHRS, CDR2 YFSETQ. Trimming removed 4 bases at V and 4 bases at J, with 18 bases between. The CDR3 sequence is 16 residues long. The CDR3 bases are TGCGCCAGCAGCCCTGGGGAGGTTCTAAGCGGAAACACCATATATTTT. This translates into CASSPGEVLSGNTIYF.

The chain combines TRBV29-1 with TRBJ2-7; 9 nucleotides match TRBD1. From germline, CDR1 is SQVTM and CDR2 ANQGSEA. The V gene end was trimmed by 7 bases and the J gene end by 3 bases; junction bases not matched to a gene: 10. CDR3 length: 14 amino acids. The CDR3 DNA sequence: TGCAGCGGTGAGAGGGACAGGGTTGTCTACGAGCAGTACTTC. Amino acid sequence: CSGERDRVVYEQYF.

The chain recombines TRBV6-2 or TRBV6-3 with TRBJ1-5, with D possibly matching TRBD1 (5 bases). The V gene lost 2 bases and the J gene lost 8 bases, with 7 bases spanning the gap. This CDR3 region has 12 residues. Germline CDR1 reads MNHEY; CDR2 reads SVGEGT. As DNA, the CDR3 is TGTGCCAGCAGTTACAGGGGAAAGCCCCAGCATTTT. Amino acid sequence: CASSYRGKPQHF.